Detailed here is one T cell receptor (beta chain). No antigen is known for it. This record belongs to a study of a mutant IDH1 vaccine in newly diagnosed glioma. Overall study findings and caveats: Whatever changes occurred in top peripheral T cell clonotypes seemed unrelated to pseudoprogression. 80% to 95% of patients showed vaccine-induced immune responses across multiple MHC alleles.

The method was immunoSEQ multiplex PCR; TCRdb's version includes in-frame clones alone and lacks a portion of them. The table has around 30,000 clones, approximately 82% seen once. CDR1 is LGHNA and CDR2 is YNFKEQ in the germline V gene. This CDR3 spans 16 amino acids. V trimming: 4 bases; J trimming: 5 bases; junction bases outside the gene matches: 10. Time point meaning: week 35, safety follow-up. Topical imiquimod was applied with each vaccine dose, which held 300 ug of mutant IDH1 20-mer peptide. Donors had new IDH1-mutant astrocytomas of WHO grade 3 or 4 (ATRX-lost). The clonotype comes from a woman aged 18-29 years with glioma. The J gene is TRBJ2-5, the V gene TRBV4-2, with 10 bases lining up with TRBD1. This material consisted of PBMCs, taken from a glioma patient whose treatment included an IDH1 peptide vaccine. The CDR3 protein is CASSPGQGVSVETQYF. The CDR3 coding sequence is TGTGCCAGCAGCCCCGGACAGGGGGTCTCTGTTGAGACCCAGTACTTC.